This section outlines one T cell receptor (beta chain) sequence together with its context. This entry belongs to a study of cytomegalovirus exposure and HLA in healthy donors. Study details: Early released data comprised 80 million or so unique TCRs from HLA-typed donors.

In germline, CDR1 is SGHVS, CDR2 FQNEAQ. Deletions cut 1 base from V and 1 base from J, with 13 bases between. CDR3 size: 16 residues. Amplification used 60 Vbeta primers and 13 Jbeta primers. Generated by immunoSEQ multiplex PCR, the TCRdb table keeps only in-frame clones and is missing some. The sample has approximately 200,000 clones. The specimen was PBMCs. The chain recombines TRBV7-8 with TRBJ1-2; a weak D match, TRBD1 (5 bases). This receptor was obtained from a boy younger than 18 in good health and CMV-seronegative. The DNA for the CDR3 is TGTGCCAGCAGCTTAGGGGCAGGGTCTCTTAACTATGGCTACACCTTC. It encodes CASSLGAGSLNYGYTF.